This entry describes one T cell receptor beta chain. Germline CDR1 reads MDHEN; CDR2 reads SYDVKM. The CDR3 has 15 amino acids. V lost 4 bases, J lost 3 bases, and 5 bases stayed unmatched. The sample is drawn from a study of blood T cell repertoires in COVID-19. As for the study in general: Specimens from acute and convalescent COVID-19 originated in the United States, Italy and Spain. Sample material is recorded as cDNA or gDNA derived from T cells, B-cell-depleted T cells, or PBMCs.

Per the study methods: Researchers report that nucleated cell counts were estimated from reference gene primer amplification. The table came from immunoSEQ multiplex PCR; TCRdb's copy has only in-frame clones and leaves some out. D and trimming were read from the DNA, whereas the V and J calls and clone size are those reported in that table. The sample has about 7,500 clones, 80% to 90% seen once; the top ten hold 9.9%. Sequencing was carried out using peripheral blood. The rearrangement links TRBV28 to TRBJ2-2, with 7 bases lining up with TRBD1. The sequence was obtained from a human donor in a cohort sampled during active COVID-19. The CDR3 bases are TGTGCCAGCAGTTCCGGGACAGTTTACACCGGGGAGCTGTTTTTT. Its protein product is CASSSGTVYTGELFF.